The 30 T cell receptor beta chains below come from one sample, sequenced in a study of T cells in Graves' hyperthyroidism and ophthalmopathy. Template material for amplifying TCR beta CDR3 regions consisted of RNA transcripts. TCR CDR3 underwent first-round RT-PCR with the HTBI primer set. Each CDR3 protein is one row after TCRdb ran MiXCR on the multiplex PCR reads. This repertoire shows about 560,000 distinct CDR3 sequences, 16% found once; its top ten account for 18%. The source material was blood. The receptors here all came from a woman aged 18-29 years with Graves' hyperthyroidism.

This clonotype was counted ten times or more. The chain uses TRBV6-1 and TRBJ1-1; D ambiguous. The CDR3 totals 15 residues. Germline CDR1 is MNHNS and CDR2 is SASEGT. V was clipped by 8 bases and J by 6 bases, with 22 bases between them. The CDR3 loop reads CASSIQRGFPPEAFF. The CDR3 DNA sequence: TGTGCCAGCTCGATTCAGCGGGGTTTCCCTCCTGAAGCTTTCTTT.

Ten or more counts support this clonotype. The chain uses TRBV3-1 and TRBJ2-5; no firm D call. The germline CDR1 and CDR2 sequences are LGHDT and YNNKEL (reference sequence). CDR3 length: 12 residues. The V gene lost 2 bases and the J gene lost 5 bases, with 6 bases spanning the gap. The CDR3 DNA reads as TGTGCCAGCAGCCAAAGGGATGAGACCCAGTACTTC. Its translation: CASSQRDETQYF.

The chain carries TRBV7-9 and TRBJ2-5; 8 bases are a match to TRBD2. CDR1 is SEHNR, CDR2 FQNEAQ, per germline (reference sequence). The J segment lost 10 bases and the V segment lost 1 base, leaving 11 bases of the junction unmatched. This CDR3 spans 15 amino acids. In DNA form, the CDR3 reads TGTGCCAGCAGCTTAGACCTCGGGACTAGGGTAGACCAGTACTTC. Protein: CASSLDLGTRVDQYF.

This clonotype was seen many times. This chain joins TRBV18 and TRBJ1-1; D unresolved. Per germline, CDR1 KGHSH and CDR2 LQKENI. The V end was cut by 3 bases, the J end by 0 bases, with 8 bases between. This CDR3 has 14 amino acids. The CDR3 DNA reads as TGTGCCAGCTCACCGAAAGCCATGAACACTGAAGCTTTCTTT. It codes for CASSPKAMNTEAFF.

This clonotype was recorded at least ten times. This chain joins TRBV12-3 or TRBV12-4 and TRBJ2-7, with D possibly matching TRBD2 (5 bases). This CDR3 has 14 amino acids. The ends were cut back, 3 bases at V and 3 bases at J, with 12 bases in the middle. The CDR3 is CASSLGYGNYEQYF. The CDR3 DNA reads as TGTGCCAGCAGTTTGGGGTACGGGAACTACGAGCAGTACTTC.

This clonotype turned up a few times. This sequence joins TRBV28 and TRBJ1-5; 7 bases are a match to TRBD1. Looked up from germline, CDR1 is MDHEN and CDR2 is SYDVKM. V trimming: 5 bases; J trimming: 4 bases; junction bases outside the gene matches: 5. The CDR3 contains 14 residues. The chain's CDR3 is CASSPGTANQPQHF. As DNA, the CDR3 is TGTGCCAGCAGTCCCGGGACAGCAAATCAGCCCCAGCATTTT.

This rearrangement joins TRBV7-2 to TRBJ1-4; 12 bases line up with TRBD1. CDR3 length equals 17 residues. Germline lookup yields CDR1 SGHTA and CDR2 FQGNSA. J lost 4 bases, V lost 5 bases, and 8 bases had no gene match. The CDR3 reads CASSLGDRGRGNEKLFF. The CDR3 coding sequence is TGTGCCAGCAGCCTTGGGGACAGGGGGCGCGGTAATGAAAAACTGTTTTTT.

CDR3 bases: TGTGCCAGCAGTTTGGGCACTAGCGGGGGGTTCACAGATACGCAGTATTTT. Amino acid sequence: CASSLGTSGGFTDTQYF. J is TRBJ2-3 and V is TRBV12-3 or TRBV12-4; 12 bases agree with TRBD2. The CDR3 consists of 17 residues. V was clipped by 3 bases and J by 2 bases; unmatched bases: 6.

This clonotype was observed many times. The chain uses TRBV12-3 or TRBV12-4 and TRBJ2-7; D gene ambiguous. The CDR3 consists of 13 residues. Trimming removed 7 bases from V and 5 bases from J, with 15 bases in between. This CDR3 is CASTPNRVHEQYF. As DNA, the CDR3 is TGTGCCAGCACCCCAAACCGGGTCCACGAGCAGTACTTC.

This clonotype has ten or more counts. The V call is TRBV27, the J call TRBJ1-5; 12 positions agree with TRBD1. J lost 7 bases, V lost 5 bases, and 6 bases had no gene match. This CDR3 has 15 residues. In germline, CDR1 is MNHEY, CDR2 SMNVEV (reference sequence). CDR3 sequence (DNA): TGTGCCAGCAGTCCCGGGACAGGGGGCGTGCAGCCCCAGCATTTT. Amino acids: CASSPGTGGVQPQHF.

The chain combines TRBV12-5 with TRBJ2-2, with 10 nucleotides matching TRBD1. Germline V lookup: CDR1 LGHNT, CDR2 FRNRAP. CDR3 length: 15 residues. V lost 7 bases, J lost 3 bases, and 5 bases stayed unmatched. CDR3 nucleotide sequence: TGTGCTAGTGTTCTGGGACAGGGGCACACCGGGGAGCTGTTTTTT. It yields the protein CASVLGQGHTGELFF.

This clonotype was seen a few times. The chain couples TRBV5-1 to TRBJ1-1, with 7 bases identical to TRBD1. The junction had 6 bases not matched to a gene; V was cut back by 1 base and J by 3 bases. Germline V gene sequence: CDR1 SGHRS, CDR2 YFSETQ. The CDR3 has 15 residues. CDR3 residues: CASSLFSDRDTEAFF. CDR3 DNA: TGCGCCAGCAGCTTGTTCTCTGACAGGGACACTGAAGCTTTCTTT.

This clonotype was detected a few times. Sequence at one end of the junction differs from germline and may be a read error. CDR3 DNA sequence: TGTGCCAGCAGCTTATTTTCCGGCAGGTCGAGCTCTGGAAATACCATATATTTT. Translated, it gives CASSLFSGRSSSGNTIYF. The rearrangement uses TRBV7-2 and TRBJ1-3; no reliable D call. Germline-derived CDR1 and CDR2 are SGHTA and FQGNSA. This CDR3 is 18 amino acids long.

The DNA of the CDR3 is TGCGCCAGCAGCCAAGATGACCAGGGTGCGAACACCGGGGAGCTGTTTTTT. It is translated as CASSQDDQGANTGELFF. The J gene is TRBJ2-2, the V gene TRBV4-1, with a possible D match to TRBD1 (5 bases). The CDR3 runs 17 residues. Trimming stripped 0 bases from V and 0 bases from J, with 11 bases between. The germline CDR1 and CDR2 sequences are MGHRA and YSYEKL.

In this sample, this clonotype turned up a few times. The chain employs TRBV12-3 or TRBV12-4 and TRBJ2-3; D remains unclear. The CDR3 contains 14 residues. Trimming removed 6 bases from V and 4 bases from J, with 14 bases in between. This chain's CDR3 is CASRLARRADTQYF. In nucleotides, the CDR3 is TGTGCCAGCAGACTCGCTAGACGGGCAGATACGCAGTATTTT.

This clonotype was detected ten times or more. The chain couples TRBV20-1 to TRBJ2-3; 7 bases are shared with TRBD2. V lost 3 bases, J lost 5 bases, and 5 bases stayed unmatched. The V gene's germline CDR1 is DFQATT and CDR2 SNEGSKA (reference sequence). The CDR3 runs to 13 residues. The CDR3 spells CSASESGGDTQYF. CDR3 coding DNA: TGCAGTGCTAGTGAATCGGGGGGAGATACGCAGTATTTT.

The V call is TRBV7-9, the J call TRBJ2-2; D remains ambiguous. Germline V CDR1 and CDR2: SEHNR, FQNEAQ (reference sequence). CDR3 length equals 14 residues. Deletions cut 5 bases from V and 7 bases from J, with 14 bases between. The CDR3: CASSQDSESGELFF. In DNA, the CDR3 is TGTGCCAGCAGCCAAGACTCCGAAAGCGGGGAGCTGTTTTTT.

Many counts were recorded for this clonotype. The chain links TRBV11-2 to TRBJ2-7; D uncertain. Trimming removed 1 base at V and 7 bases at J, with 11 bases between. The CDR3 contains 13 residues. Germline V gives CDR1 SGHAT, CDR2 FQNNGV. CDR3 residues: CASSLAVLGEQYF. DNA for the CDR3: TGTGCCAGCAGCTTAGCGGTCTTGGGGGAGCAGTACTTC.

This clonotype appeared many times. The chain joins TRBV6-1 to TRBJ1-2; the D is unclear. The CDR3 contains 14 residues. Trimming stripped 6 bases from V and 1 base from J, with 12 bases between. From germline, CDR1 is MNHNS and CDR2 SASEGT. The CDR3 region is CASSLSFGNYGYTF. CDR3 DNA sequence: TGTGCCAGCAGCCTGTCCTTCGGTAACTATGGCTACACCTTC.

The chain has TRBV5-1 and TRBJ2-7; D perhaps matches TRBD2 (6 bases). The CDR3 has 14 amino acids. Germline CDR1 is SGHRS and CDR2 is YFSETQ. V was clipped by 0 bases and J by 6 bases, with 13 bases between them. The CDR3, as DNA: TGCGCCAGCAGCTTGGAGACTAGTTTGGGCGAGCAGTACTTC. Residues: CASSLETSLGEQYF.

Ten or more counts support this clonotype. V and J are TRBV28 and TRBJ2-7; D may be TRBD1 or TRBD2 (5 bases each). Germline V gives CDR1 MDHEN, CDR2 SYDVKM. The CDR3 loop spans 13 amino acids. V shed 3 bases and J shed 5 bases, with 11 bases lying between them. The CDR3 sequence is CASSLGEKDEQYF. CDR3 nucleotide sequence: TGTGCCAGCAGTTTGGGGGAAAAGGACGAGCAGTACTTC.

V gene TRBV9 combines with J gene TRBJ1-3, with D uncertain. V dropped 7 bases and J dropped 8 bases, with 16 bases sitting between them. CDR1 is SGDLS, CDR2 YYNGEE, per germline. The CDR3 is 13 amino acids. CDR3 in amino acids: CASVAFGVDTIYF. For the CDR3, the DNA is TGTGCCAGCGTAGCTTTCGGTGTGGACACCATATATTTT.

In its sample, this clonotype was seen a few times. The chain combines TRBV7-9 with TRBJ2-7, with D perhaps TRBD2 (6 bases). The germline V gene has CDR1 SEHNR and CDR2 FQNEAQ (reference sequence). The V end lost 5 bases, the J end lost 3 bases, and 17 bases lay between the germline ends. The CDR3 totals 15 residues. The CDR3 is CASSPQAGLGYEQYF. In nucleotides, the CDR3 is TGTGCCAGCAGCCCCCAAGCGGGCCTGGGCTACGAGCAGTACTTC.

This chain connects TRBV4-1 to TRBJ1-4; weak D call: TRBD1 (6 bases). The V gene's germline CDR1 is MGHRA and CDR2 YSYEKL. CDR3 size: 13 residues. The V end was cut by 4 bases, the J end by 7 bases, with 10 bases between. CDR3: CASSRVRGEKLFF. The CDR3 bases are TGCGCCAGCAGCCGGGTCAGGGGTGAAAAACTGTTTTTT.

This clonotype was seen repeatedly, ten times or more. This CDR3 is CASSQDPAAGSQGEQYF. The CDR3 region has the DNA TGCGCCAGCAGCCAAGATCCGGCCGCGGGGTCGCAGGGGGAGCAGTACTTC. V usage is TRBV4-1 and J usage is TRBJ2-7; perhaps D is TRBD1 or TRBD2 (6 bases each). Germline CDR1 reads MGHRA; CDR2 reads YSYEKL. Trimming shortened V by 0 bases and J by 7 bases, and 22 bases separated the two germline ends. The CDR3 runs to 17 residues.

The chain combines TRBV6-5 with TRBJ1-5; D possibly corresponds to TRBD1 (6 bases). The CDR3 is 16 residues long. Germline CDR1 MNHEY, CDR2 SVGAGI. Deletions cut 2 bases from V and 0 bases from J, with 11 bases between. CDR3 loop: CASSYGGGYSNQPQHF. The CDR3 DNA follows: TGTGCCAGCAGTTACGGGGGGGGCTATAGCAATCAGCCCCAGCATTTT.

The chain is built from TRBV11-2 and TRBJ2-7; TRBD2 aligns across 9 bases. In germline, CDR1 is SGHAT, CDR2 FQNNGV. V lost 1 base to trimming and J lost 0 bases; unmatched junction nucleotides: 7. The CDR3 totals 17 residues. The CDR3 coding sequence is TGTGCCAGCAGCTTAGGATCCCTAGCGGGGAGCTCCTACGAGCAGTACTTC. It yields the protein CASSLGSLAGSSYEQYF.

A few counts support this clonotype. This chain's CDR3 is CASSLDRRDYGYTF. The CDR3 DNA sequence: TGTGCCAGCAGCTTGGACAGACGGGATTATGGCTACACCTTC. The chain joins TRBV5-4 to TRBJ1-2, with D hard to call. The CDR3 spans 14 residues. The V and J ends lost 0 bases and 5 bases respectively, with 11 bases between them. Germline lookup yields CDR1 SGHNT and CDR2 YYREEE (reference sequence).

This clonotype has a handful of counts. The rearrangement joins TRBV19 to TRBJ1-5; possibly TRBD1 for D (5 bases). Per germline, CDR1 LNHDA and CDR2 SQIVND (reference sequence). The CDR3 runs to 15 residues. V was cut by 7 bases and J by 0 bases, with 13 bases left in between. The CDR3 region is CASKSRDYSNQPQHF. DNA for the CDR3: TGTGCCAGTAAGAGCAGGGATTATAGCAATCAGCCCCAGCATTTT.

This clonotype was counted between two and nine times. The gene calls are TRBV5-1 and TRBJ2-2; 7 bases line up with TRBD2. The germline gives CDR1 SGHRS, CDR2 YFSETQ. There are 19 residues in the CDR3. Losses at the gene ends were 3 bases for V and 4 bases for J; bases not matched to a gene: 18. For the CDR3, the DNA is TGCGCCAGCAGCTCCGCCGTTCTAGCGGTCACGCGAGTCACCGGGGAGCTGTTTTTT. It is translated as CASSSAVLAVTRVTGELFF.